The 10 T cell receptor beta chains given below trace back to one sample, sequenced in a study of T cell responses to AZD1222 COVID-19 vaccine (dated by TCRdb to about 2021). Library method: the immunoSEQ multiplex PCR assay. TCRdb limited this immuneACCESS table to in-frame rearrangements with V and J called. A share of clones is missing; checked studies link under half to unresolved V genes, and the rest is unexplained. The sample contains approximately 130,000 clones, 93% of them found a single time. The top ten hold 0.91% of the sample. The time point label here, explained by the study, means: baseline before first vaccination. The sample in question was peripheral blood, obtained on day 0 of AZD1222 vaccination. The receptors derive from an adult in good health.

The chain joins TRBV2 to TRBJ1-3, with D unclear. CDR3 length: 13 residues. The V end lost 4 bases, the J end lost 4 bases, and 8 bases lay between the germline ends. The germline V gene encodes CDR1 SNHLY and CDR2 FYNNEI. This chain's CDR3 is CASSADGGNTIYF. The CDR3 nucleotides are TGTGCCAGCAGTGCGGACGGGGGAAACACCATATATTTT.

V usage is TRBV2 and J usage is TRBJ2-1, with a weak D call TRBD2 (7 bases). Trimming left V 4 bases short and J 3 bases short, with 16 bases between. Germline CDR1 is SNHLY and CDR2 is FYNNEI. The CDR3 length is 16 residues. The CDR3 is CASSAAGAPGYNEQFF. For the CDR3, the DNA is TGTGCCAGCAGTGCGGCGGGGGCCCCAGGCTACAATGAGCAGTTCTTC.

This clone has only one observation. The chain carries TRBV7-9 and TRBJ1-1, with a possible D match to TRBD1 (5 bases). Looked up from germline, CDR1 is SEHNR and CDR2 is FQNEAQ (reference sequence). V was trimmed by 2 bases and J by 6 bases, leaving 10 bases between them. The CDR3 length is 13 residues. Here the CDR3 reads CASSLSRDPEAFF. The CDR3 nucleotides are TGTGCCAGCAGCTTAAGCAGGGACCCTGAAGCTTTCTTT.

This rearrangement joins TRBV18 to TRBJ2-2; no definite D call. The V end lost 6 bases, the J end lost 4 bases, and 9 bases lay between the germline ends. The germline V gene encodes CDR1 KGHSH and CDR2 LQKENI. This CDR3 comprises 13 residues. The DNA for the CDR3 is TGTGCCAGCTCTGTAGTTGGCACCGGGGAGCTGTTTTTT. Translating it yields CASSVVGTGELFF.

V gene TRBV4-1 combines with J gene TRBJ1-1; 8 bases are a match to TRBD1. The junction had 16 bases not matched to a gene; V was cut back by 4 bases and J by 0 bases. Germline CDR1 reads MGHRA; CDR2 reads YSYEKL. CDR3 size: 19 residues. CDR3 region: CASSPDYGQGVNMNTEAFF. DNA for the CDR3: TGCGCCAGCAGCCCGGACTATGGACAGGGTGTCAATATGAACACTGAAGCTTTCTTT.

This clone was seen only once. This rearrangement joins TRBV18 to TRBJ2-1, with a tentative D call TRBD2 (5 bases). The germline gives CDR1 KGHSH, CDR2 LQKENI. V lost 0 bases and J 7 bases, leaving 10 bases between the germline ends. CDR3 length: 14 residues. The CDR3 sequence: CASSPPSGWNEQFF. DNA for the CDR3: TGTGCCAGCTCACCACCGTCGGGGTGGAATGAGCAGTTCTTC.

This chain links TRBV7-8 with TRBJ1-1, with D unclear. Per the germline V gene, CDR1 is SGHVS and CDR2 is FQNEAQ. V shed 1 base and J shed 4 bases, with 7 bases lying between them. The CDR3 runs 13 residues. The CDR3 sequence: CASSLERVTEAFF. CDR3 nucleotide sequence: TGTGCCAGCAGCTTAGAGCGGGTCACTGAAGCTTTCTTT.

The genes are TRBV5-6 and TRBJ2-3; D may be TRBD1 (6 bases). Per the germline V gene, CDR1 is SGHDT and CDR2 is YYEEEE. V lost 1 base and J lost 2, with 8 bases in between. The CDR3 spans 14 residues. The CDR3 sequence is CASSLQGNTDTQYF. For the CDR3, the DNA is TGTGCCAGCAGCTTGCAGGGGAACACAGATACGCAGTATTTT.

This clone occurred once. The gene calls are TRBV20-1 and TRBJ1-2; D gene unclear. The CDR3 loop spans 10 amino acids. From germline, CDR1 is DFQATT and CDR2 SNEGSKA (reference sequence). Trimming left V 0 bases short and J 6 bases short, with 2 bases between. The CDR3 DNA sequence: TGCAGTGCTAGAGATGATGGCTACACCTTC. Its translation is CSARDDGYTF.

V and J are TRBV5-4 and TRBJ1-1; TRBD1 aligns across 9 bases. This CDR3 is built from 15 residues. The V segment lost 3 bases and the J segment 7 bases; nucleotides outside the gene matches: 10. CDR1 is SGHNT and CDR2 is YYREEE in the germline V gene (reference sequence). The DNA for the CDR3 is TGTGCCAGCAGCTCGCCCCGGGACAGGGAAGGTGAAGCTTTCTTT. It specifies CASSSPRDREGEAFF.